This TCR beta chain was recorded in a study of CD8 T cells in ankylosing spondylitis. Study-wide findings and caveats: As reported, disease-linked clones showed significant enrichment in matched ankylosing spondylitis synovial fluid. Disease-linked clones had a CD8+ phenotype and relatively low frequency in peripheral blood. What seemed typical of ankylosing spondylitis blood was a TCR beta motif built from several highly homologous variants.

This clonotype was detected only a few times. The antigen is not known. CDR1 is SGHTA and CDR2 is FQGNSA in the germline V gene. The CDR3 consists of 14 residues. With 4 bases removed from V and 0 bases from J, the gap between germline ends came to 10 bases. Each TCR beta library was made by quantitative 5'-RACE that incorporated molecular barcodes. TCRdb passed the 5' RACE reads through MiXCR, listing each CDR3 protein once. The table shows some 700,000 distinct CDR3 sequences, with under 20% occurring only once. The clonotype originates from a male donor with ankylosing spondylitis. Material: blood, either unsorted or a sorted T cell fraction (not recorded which). This sequence joins TRBV7-2 and TRBJ2-7; D gene unclear. In nucleotides, the CDR3 is TGTGCCAGCAGCTCAAGACTCCCCTCCTACGAGCAGTACTTC. This translates into CASSSRLPSYEQYF.